The 7 T cell receptor beta chains below were found in one sample sequenced in a study of shared clonotypes between healthy human individuals. Only CD45RO-negative cells positively selected for CCR7 counted as naive CD8 cells, so terminally differentiated effector memory CD45RA+ cells were excluded. Here immunoSEQ multiplex PCR was the method, and the copy in TCRdb shows in-frame clones only, minus some. The sample has about 1,800,000 clones, approximately 94% seen once; the top ten hold 1.2%. Sequenced input: naive CD8+ T cells sorted from blood. All receptors derive from a man aged 18 to 30 in good health.

The chain is built from TRBV11-2 and TRBJ2-5, with 7 bases identical to TRBD1. Trimming at V came to 3 bases and at J to 1 base, leaving 11 bases not matched to a gene. The germline V gene has CDR1 SGHAT and CDR2 FQNNGV. The CDR3 consists of 17 residues. The CDR3 DNA sequence: TGTGCCAGCAGCTTCGTACAGGGGTCCCGGGCCCAAGAGACCCAGTACTTC. Translation: CASSFVQGSRAQETQYF.

Details on this clone: The sample has other DNA sequences that encode this CDR3 too. The rearrangement links TRBV19 to TRBJ2-1; D is ambiguous. Germline-derived CDR1 and CDR2 are LNHDA and SQIVND (reference sequence). The ends were cut back, 8 bases at V and 0 bases at J, with 8 bases in the middle. The CDR3 contains 13 residues. The CDR3 here is CASSLGSYNEQFF. For the CDR3, the DNA is TGTGCCAGTTCCCTGGGCTCCTACAATGAGCAGTTCTTC. The full variable domain, its missing parts supplied by reference TRBV19 and TRBJ2-1, is DGGITQSPKYLFRKEGQNVTLSCEQNLNHDAMYWYRQDPGQGLRLIYYSQIVNDFQKGDIAEGYSVSREKKESFPLTVTSAQKNPTAFYLCASSLGSYNEQFFGPGTRLTVL.

The chain uses TRBV19 and TRBJ1-1; D possibly corresponds to TRBD1 (5 bases). V was pared by 7 bases and J by 5 bases, with 8 bases between. The CDR3 extends over 11 amino acids. Germline V lookup: CDR1 LNHDA, CDR2 SQIVND (reference sequence). The CDR3 bases are TGTGCCAGTAACCAGGGAACTGAAGCTTTCTTT. This encodes CASNQGTEAFF. The whole variable domain, filled in from reference TRBV19 and TRBJ1-1, reads DGGITQSPKYLFRKEGQNVTLSCEQNLNHDAMYWYRQDPGQGLRLIYYSQIVNDFQKGDIAEGYSVSREKKESFPLTVTSAQKNPTAFYLCASNQGTEAFFGQGTRLTVV.

CDR3 bases: TGTGCCTGGAGCTCGAGGGGCCGGACCGGGGAGCTGTTTTTT. It is translated as CAWSSRGRTGELFF. The chain links TRBV30 to TRBJ2-2; the D call may be TRBD1 or TRBD2 (5 bases each). V was clipped by 3 bases and J by 5 bases, with 13 bases between them. The CDR3 has 14 residues. Germline assignment: CDR1 GTSNPN and CDR2 SVGIG (reference sequence). Full variable domain (outside the CDR3, taken from reference TRBV30 and TRBJ2-2): SQTIHQWPATLVQPVGSPLSLECTVEGTSNPNLYWYRQAAGRGLQLLFYSVGIGQISSEVPQNLSASRPQDRQFILSSKKLLLSDSGFYLCAWSSRGRTGELFFGEGSRLTVL.

The gene calls are TRBV7-9 and TRBJ2-7, with 7 bases matching TRBD1. Per germline, CDR1 SEHNR and CDR2 FQNEAQ (reference sequence). The V gene end was trimmed by 5 bases and the J gene end by 2 bases; junction bases not matched to a gene: 6. CDR3 length: 14 amino acids. DNA for the CDR3: TGTGCCAGCAGCGTAACAGGGGTTACCTACGAGCAGTACTTC. It encodes CASSVTGVTYEQYF.

The count of this clone is one. V gene TRBV19 combines with J gene TRBJ2-1; either TRBD1 or TRBD2 may fit D (5 bases each). Germline V gene lookup returns CDR1 LNHDA and CDR2 SQIVND (reference sequence). There are 12 residues in the CDR3. V was shortened by 0 bases and J by 13 bases, with 10 bases between the two germline ends. The CDR3 protein is CASSIDRDPQFF. The CDR3 DNA reads as TGTGCCAGTAGTATAGACCGGGACCCACAGTTCTTC.

V gene TRBV7-9 combines with J gene TRBJ1-6; unclear D gene. CDR3 length equals 14 residues. Germline lookup yields CDR1 SEHNR and CDR2 FQNEAQ (reference sequence). The V gene lost 6 bases and the J gene lost 5 bases, with 11 bases spanning the gap. For the CDR3, the DNA is TGTGCCAGCAGTTATACAGTAAATAATTCACCCCTCCACTTT. It translates to CASSYTVNNSPLHF.